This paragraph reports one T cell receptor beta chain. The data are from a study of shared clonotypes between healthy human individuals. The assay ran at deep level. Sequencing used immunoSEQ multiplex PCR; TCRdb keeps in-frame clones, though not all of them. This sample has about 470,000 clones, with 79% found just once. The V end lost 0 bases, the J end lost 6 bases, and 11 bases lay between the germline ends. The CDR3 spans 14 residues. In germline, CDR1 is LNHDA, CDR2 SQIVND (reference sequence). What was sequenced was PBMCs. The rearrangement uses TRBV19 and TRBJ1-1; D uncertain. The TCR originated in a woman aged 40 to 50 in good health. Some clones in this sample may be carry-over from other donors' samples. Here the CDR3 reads CASSIDTEGPEAFF. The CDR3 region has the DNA TGTGCCAGTAGTATAGACACAGAAGGCCCTGAAGCTTTCTTT.